A single sample gave rise to the 21 T cell receptor beta chains below, sequenced in a study of blood T cell repertoires in COVID-19. Here immunoSEQ multiplex PCR was the method, and the copy in TCRdb shows in-frame clones only, minus some. The sample shows 150,000 to 200,000 clones, around 85% of them seen only once. Sequencing was performed on peripheral blood. Receptors were obtained from a human donor with acute or convalescent COVID-19. The donor label of this sample is uncertain.

This rearrangement joins TRBV21-1 to TRBJ1-5; the listed D gene, TRBD1, was not tested against the DNA. TRBV21-1 is reported as a pseudogene. This CDR3 has 17 residues. CDR3 DNA sequence: TGTGCCAGCAGCAATACCAGCAGGGAATGGGGCAATCAGCCCCAGCATTTT. Translation: CASSNTSREWGNQPQHF.

This chain uses TRBV6-5 with TRBJ2-3, with 7 bases fitting TRBD2. The CDR3 is 13 residues long. V lost 10 bases to trimming and J lost 4 bases; unmatched junction nucleotides: 8. Per the germline V gene, CDR1 is MNHEY and CDR2 is SVGAGI. The CDR3 DNA follows: TGTGCCACCCTCTATCGGGGGGCAGATACGCAGTATTTT. It translates to CATLYRGADTQYF.

The J gene is TRBJ1-6, the V gene TRBV5-4; 8 nucleotides agree with TRBD1. Germline CDR1 reads SGHNT; CDR2 reads YYREEE (reference sequence). This CDR3 is 16 amino acids long. The V and J ends lost 2 bases and 5 bases, in that order; junction bases with no gene match: 6. The CDR3 DNA reads TGTGCCAGCAGCTTACAGGGGGGCGGGCATAATTCACCCCTCCACTTT. The encoded protein is CASSLQGGGHNSPLHF.

This clone was observed a handful of times. This chain uses TRBV3-1 (or the pseudogene TRBV3-2) with TRBJ1-4; TRBD1 aligns across 7 bases. The germline V gene encodes CDR1 LGHDT and CDR2 YNNKEL (reference sequence). J gave up 7 bases and V 0 bases, and 5 bases lay outside the gene matches. This CDR3 region has 15 residues. The DNA of the CDR3 is TGTGCCAGCAGCCAAGACAGGGGGGTAGGTGAAAAACTGTTTTTT. The encoded protein is CASSQDRGVGEKLFF.

The chain combines TRBV27 with TRBJ1-1, with TRBD1 matching 12 bases. CDR3 size: 17 residues. Germline trimming cut 5 bases from V and 2 bases from J; bases unmatched to any gene: 9. Looked up from germline, CDR1 is MNHEY and CDR2 is SMNVEV (reference sequence). For the CDR3, the DNA is TGTGCCAGCAGTGCCCGGGACAGGGGGCGTTATAACACTGAAGCTTTCTTT. It specifies CASSARDRGRYNTEAFF.

This sequence joins TRBV25-1 and TRBJ1-6, with no clear D. The V end was cut by 6 bases, the J end by 14 bases, with 14 bases between. There are 12 residues in the CDR3. The germline V gene encodes CDR1 MGHDK and CDR2 SYGVNS. In DNA, the CDR3 is TGTGCCAGCAGCCCCCCGTGGGCGACCCTCCACTTT. Its translation is CASSPPWATLHF. The full variable domain, with the rest looked up from reference TRBV25-1 and TRBJ1-6, is EADIYQTPRYLVIGTGKKITLECSQTMGHDKMYWYQQDPGMELHLIHYSYGVNSTEKGDLSSESTVSRIRTEHFPLTLESARPSHTSQYLCASSPPWATLHFGNGTRLTVT.

The chain joins TRBV7-8 to TRBJ1-6; a possible D gene is TRBD1 (5 bases). The CDR3 spans 17 residues. V shed 1 base and J shed 0 bases, with 10 bases lying between them. CDR1 is SGHVS, CDR2 FQNEAQ, per germline. CDR3 amino acids: CASSLDRGVSYNSPLHF. CDR3 DNA sequence: TGTGCCAGCAGCTTAGACCGGGGGGTCTCCTATAATTCACCCCTCCACTTT.

The genes are TRBV6-2 or TRBV6-3 and TRBJ1-5; D perhaps matches TRBD1 (5 bases). The CDR3 is 19 amino acids. CDR1 and CDR2 (germline): MNHEY, SVGEGT. Between the trimmed V and J ends, which lost 3 bases and 1 base, there was a span of 22 bases. The chain's CDR3 is CASSYPAVGQLRSNQPQHF. CDR3 sequence (DNA): TGTGCCAGCAGTTATCCCGCTGTGGGGCAACTACGAAGCAATCAGCCCCAGCATTTT.

The chain couples TRBV9 to TRBJ1-3, with D maybe TRBD1 (5 bases). This CDR3 comprises 17 residues. Trimming took 6 bases from V and 0 from J, leaving 19 bases between them. CDR1 and CDR2 from the germline V gene are SGDLS and YYNGEE. The CDR3 reads CASTRRGGANSGNTIYF. The CDR3 DNA follows: TGTGCCAGCACCCGACGCGGGGGAGCGAACTCTGGAAACACCATATATTTT.

As for this clone: Within the sample, other DNA sequences also encode this same CDR3. The rearrangement uses TRBV4-3 and TRBJ2-5; TRBD2 is a possible D gene (6 bases). Germline CDR1 is LGHNA and CDR2 is YSLEER. Trimming took 4 bases from V and 1 from J, leaving 7 bases between them. CDR3 length: 13 amino acids. CDR3 sequence (DNA): TGCGCCAGCAGCCCGGGACTCCAAGAGACCCAGTACTTC. This sequence encodes CASSPGLQETQYF.

The V call is TRBV14, the J call TRBJ1-1, with D possibly matching TRBD1 (5 bases). This CDR3 region has 15 residues. The V and J ends lost 4 bases and 4 bases respectively, with 16 bases between them. Germline V gives CDR1 SGHDN, CDR2 FVKESK. The CDR3 sequence: CASSPQGKGATEAFF. DNA for the CDR3: TGTGCCAGCAGCCCCCAGGGCAAAGGGGCCACTGAAGCTTTCTTT.

The chain joins TRBV15 to TRBJ2-7; the D gene is possibly TRBD1 (6 bases). Between the trimmed V and J ends, which lost 2 bases and 6 bases, there was a span of 11 bases. There are 13 residues in the CDR3. Germline loops: CDR1 LNHNV, CDR2 YYDKDF (reference sequence). The CDR3 sequence is CATSRPGQSEQYF. The CDR3 nucleotides read TGTGCCACCAGCAGACCGGGACAATCCGAGCAGTACTTC.

The V and J genes are TRBV18 and TRBJ1-5; D is uncertain. V lost 5 bases, J lost 5 bases, and 16 bases lay in between. The V gene's germline CDR1 is KGHSH and CDR2 LQKENI. This CDR3 contains 15 residues. This CDR3 reads CASSLGDPQHQPQHF. For the CDR3, the DNA is TGTGCCAGCTCATTAGGAGATCCACAACATCAGCCCCAGCATTTT. Full variable domain (rest looked up from reference TRBV18 and TRBJ1-5): NAGVMQNPRHLVRRRGQEARLRCSPMKGHSHVYWYRQLPEEGLKFMVYLQKENIIDESGMPKERFSAEFPKEGPSILRIQQVVRGDSAAYFCASSLGDPQHQPQHFGDGTRLSIL.

V gene TRBV10-3 combines with J gene TRBJ2-3; TRBD2 aligns across 16 bases. Unmatched junction bases numbered 15, after V lost 7 bases and J lost 2 bases. The CDR3 spans 20 residues. Germline values: CDR1 ENHRY, CDR2 SYGVKD. For the CDR3, the DNA is TGTGCCATCACTCCACTGGGACTAGCGGGGGGGATTGGATCCACAGATACGCAGTATTTT. Translation gives CAITPLGLAGGIGSTDTQYF.

The V gene is TRBV24-1, the J gene TRBJ2-1, with TRBD2 matching 7 bases. This CDR3 has 16 residues. The germline V gene has CDR1 KGHDR and CDR2 SFDVKD. Trimming at V came to 0 bases and at J to 5 bases, leaving 6 bases not matched to a gene. The CDR3 nucleotides are TGTGCCACCAGTGATTTGTCTAGCGGATTAAACAATGAGCAGTTCTTC. This codes for CATSDLSSGLNNEQFF.

This clone was seen a single time. The chain joins TRBV15 to TRBJ1-5; D remains ambiguous. Trimming removed 0 bases from V and 6 bases from J, with 12 bases in between. From germline, CDR1 is LNHNV and CDR2 YYDKDF (reference sequence). The CDR3 has 15 amino acids. CDR3 coding DNA: TGTGCCACCAGCAGAGATGGAGGTAGGGTTCAGCCCCAGCATTTT. Translation: CATSRDGGRVQPQHF.

This clone was detected only a few times. The rearrangement links TRBV28 to TRBJ1-2; 7 bases align to TRBD1. Germline trimming cut 2 bases from V and 8 bases from J; bases unmatched to any gene: 5. This CDR3 region has 13 residues. CDR1 is MDHEN, CDR2 SYDVKM, per germline. The CDR3 loop reads CASSLGGGKGYTF. As DNA, the CDR3 is TGTGCCAGCAGTTTAGGAGGGGGCAAGGGCTACACCTTC.

This clone was seen only a few times. The DNA for the CDR3 is TGTGCCTCAGCAGGGGGCAGAGGGAACACTGAAGCTTTCTTT. Its translation: CASAGGRGNTEAFF. This chain links TRBV9 with TRBJ1-1, with 8 bases fitting TRBD1. This CDR3 is built from 14 residues. From germline, CDR1 is SGDLS and CDR2 YYNGEE. The junction had 9 bases not matched to a gene; V was cut back by 10 bases and J by 1 base. Together with reference TRBV9 and TRBJ1-1, the CDR3 gives the full variable domain: DSGVTQTPKHLITATGQRVTLRCSPRSGDLSVYWYQQSLDQGLQFLIQYYNGEERAKGNILERFSAQQFPDLHSELNLSSLELGDSALYFCASAGGRGNTEAFFGQGTRLTVV.

V is TRBV5-6 and J is TRBJ1-1; possibly TRBD1 for D (6 bases). CDR1 is SGHDT, CDR2 YYEEEE, per germline. The CDR3 runs 16 residues. The germline V and J ends were trimmed by 5 bases and 2 bases, with 19 bases remaining between them. The CDR3 DNA reads TGTGCCAGCAGTCCCGCGGGGGCAGGGCTAAACACTGAAGCTTTCTTT. Its translation is CASSPAGAGLNTEAFF.

The chain is built from TRBV20-1 and TRBJ1-1, with unresolved D. Germline CDR1 reads DFQATT; CDR2 reads SNEGSKA (reference sequence). The V gene lost 3 bases and the J gene lost 11 bases, with 7 bases spanning the gap. The CDR3 is 9 residues long. CDR3 nucleotides: TGCAGTGCTAGTAGCGGGGCTTTCTTT. This gives the protein CSASSGAFF.

The gene calls are TRBV27 and TRBJ2-7; 8 nucleotides align to TRBD1. Germline CDR1 reads MNHEY; CDR2 reads SMNVEV (reference sequence). The V segment lost 2 bases and the J segment 1 base; nucleotides outside the gene matches: 1. The CDR3 length is 14 residues. CDR3 bases: TGTGCCAGCAGTTTAGGGGACAGGTCCTACGAGCAGTACTTC. As protein: CASSLGDRSYEQYF.